The clone carrying this T cell receptor (beta chain) has only a few counts. The target antigen is unknown. A much larger clone differs from this one at a single base, so this may be a read error. This sample was included in a study of blood T cells in healthy people across ages. Looked up from germline, CDR1 is SGHTA and CDR2 is FQGNSA. The V gene end was trimmed by 0 bases and the J gene end by 4 bases; junction bases not matched to a gene: 16. The CDR3 contains 20 residues. Study-wide points: Strong correlation existed between TCR beta diversity and naive T cell percentage.

For the second PCR, which ran for 7 to 11 cycles, a sample-barcoded 5' primer and a J-beta primer mix were used. TCRdb analysed the 5' RACE reads with MiXCR anew, one entry per CDR3 protein. This table has about 840,000 distinct CDR3 sequences, roughly 28% appearing once. These data also featured in a second study, about T cells of mothers and their children.

The TCR comes from a woman between 40 and 50 years old in good health. The rearrangement uses TRBV7-2 and TRBJ2-7; TRBD2 matches at 12 bases. Sequenced input: blood. The chain's CDR3 is CASSLAPPPRTSGRCYEQYF. CDR3 bases: TGTGCCAGCAGCTTAGCGCCCCCCCCCCGTACTAGCGGGAGGTGTTACGAGCAGTACTTC.